This TCR beta chain was retrieved from a study of shared clonotypes between healthy human individuals. Libraries were prepared by immunoSEQ multiplex PCR; TCRdb keeps only in-frame clonotypes and omits some of them. The sample holds fewer than 850,000 clones, 90% seen once. V shed 5 bases and J shed 0 bases, with 8 bases lying between them. The CDR3 runs to 13 residues. Germline V lookup: CDR1 MNHEY, CDR2 SMNVEV (reference sequence). The sequence was collected from a man aged 18-30 years in good health. Some clones in this sample may be carry-over from other donors' samples. The sequencing sample was made of memory CD8+ T cells from PBMCs. Described subset: CD45RO+ cells pooled with CCR7-negative TemRA cells. The chain recombines TRBV27 with TRBJ2-7, with a tentative D call TRBD2 (6 bases). The CDR3 nucleotides read TGTGCCAGCAGTCCGGGGGTCTCCTACGAGCAGTACTTC. Translating it yields CASSPGVSYEQYF.